The entry below describes one T cell receptor beta chain. Its antigen is undetermined. The sample is drawn from a study of blood T cells in healthy people across ages. Looking at the study overall: About one barcoded TCR beta cDNA was captured per two T cells.

J gave up 0 bases and V 6 bases, and 7 bases lay outside the gene matches. The V gene's germline CDR1 is MDHEN and CDR2 SYDVKM. The CDR3 extends over 16 amino acids. The second PCR ran about 6 to 11 cycles with a sample-barcoded 5' primer and J-beta primers. A tag from a template-switch adaptor with 12 random nucleotides marked each cDNA molecule. One entry per CDR3 protein, called by TCRdb with MiXCR from the 5' RACE reads. The sample has around 580,000 distinct CDR3 sequences; roughly 43% are singletons. Findings of the study overall: Long-lived donors had more naive CD4+ cells and higher diversity than aged donors.

The sequenced sample consisted of blood. The receptor was derived from a man older than 75 in good health. This chain connects TRBV28 to TRBJ1-4, with 7 positions matching TRBD1. The CDR3 loop reads CASRLLGGSTNEKLFF. The CDR3 DNA sequence: TGTGCCAGCAGACTTTTAGGGGGCTCAACTAATGAAAAACTGTTTTTT.